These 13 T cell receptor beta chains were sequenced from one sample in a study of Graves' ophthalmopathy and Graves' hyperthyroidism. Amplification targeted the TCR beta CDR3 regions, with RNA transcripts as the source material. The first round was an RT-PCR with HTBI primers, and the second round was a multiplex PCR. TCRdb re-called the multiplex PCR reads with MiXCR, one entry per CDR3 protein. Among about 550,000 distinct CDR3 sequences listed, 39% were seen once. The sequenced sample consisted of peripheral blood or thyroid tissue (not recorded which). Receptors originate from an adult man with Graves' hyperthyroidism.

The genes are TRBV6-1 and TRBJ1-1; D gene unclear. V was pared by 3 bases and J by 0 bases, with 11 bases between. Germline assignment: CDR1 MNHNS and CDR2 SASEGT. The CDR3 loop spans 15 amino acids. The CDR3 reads CASSDTGVMNTEAFF. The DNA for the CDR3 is TGTGCCAGCAGTGACACTGGGGTTATGAACACTGAAGCTTTCTTT.

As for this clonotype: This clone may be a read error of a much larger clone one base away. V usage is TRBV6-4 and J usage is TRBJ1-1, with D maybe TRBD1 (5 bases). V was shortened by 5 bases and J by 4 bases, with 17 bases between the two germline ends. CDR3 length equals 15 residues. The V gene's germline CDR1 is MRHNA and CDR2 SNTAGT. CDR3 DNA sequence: TGTGCCAGCAGTTGCACTAGGGACCTGAGCACTGAAGCTTTCTTT. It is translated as CASSCTRDLSTEAFF.

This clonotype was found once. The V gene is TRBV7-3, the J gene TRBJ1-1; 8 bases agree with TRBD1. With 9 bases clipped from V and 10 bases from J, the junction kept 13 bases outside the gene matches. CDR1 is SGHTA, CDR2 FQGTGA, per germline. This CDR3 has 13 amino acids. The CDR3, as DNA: TGTGCCAGTTGGGACAGGATGAACACGACAGCTTTCTTT. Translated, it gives CASWDRMNTTAFF.

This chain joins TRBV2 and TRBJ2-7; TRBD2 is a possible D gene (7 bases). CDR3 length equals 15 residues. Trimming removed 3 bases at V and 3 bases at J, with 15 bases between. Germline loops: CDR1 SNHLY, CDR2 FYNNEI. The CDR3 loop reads CASSDQGRDGYEQYF. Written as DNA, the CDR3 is TGTGCCAGCAGTGACCAGGGGAGGGATGGCTACGAGCAGTACTTC.

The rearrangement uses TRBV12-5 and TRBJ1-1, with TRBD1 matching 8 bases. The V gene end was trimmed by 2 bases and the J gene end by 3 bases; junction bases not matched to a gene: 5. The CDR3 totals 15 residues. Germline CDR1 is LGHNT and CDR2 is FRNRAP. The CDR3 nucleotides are TGTGCTAGTGGTTTGCCGGCGACAGGGGACACTGAAGCTTTCTTT. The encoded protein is CASGLPATGDTEAFF.

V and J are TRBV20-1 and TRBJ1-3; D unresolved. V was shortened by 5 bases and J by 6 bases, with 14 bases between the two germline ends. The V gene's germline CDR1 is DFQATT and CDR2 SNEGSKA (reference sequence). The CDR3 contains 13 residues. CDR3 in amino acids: CSAVLGLENTIYF. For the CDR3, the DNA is TGCAGTGCTGTCCTAGGACTGGAAAACACCATATATTTT.

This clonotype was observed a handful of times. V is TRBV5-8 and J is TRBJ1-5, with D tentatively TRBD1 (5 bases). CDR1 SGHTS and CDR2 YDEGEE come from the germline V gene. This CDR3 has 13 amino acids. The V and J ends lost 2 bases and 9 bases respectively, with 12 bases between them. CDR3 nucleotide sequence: TGTGCCAGCAGCTTCAGGGTCCTCTGGCCCCAGCATTTT. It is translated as CASSFRVLWPQHF.

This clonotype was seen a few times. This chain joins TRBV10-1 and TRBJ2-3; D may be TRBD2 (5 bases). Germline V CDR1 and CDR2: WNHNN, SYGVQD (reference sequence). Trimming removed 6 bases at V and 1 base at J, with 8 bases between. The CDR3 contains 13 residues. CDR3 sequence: CASSAGGTDTQYF. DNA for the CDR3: TGCGCCAGCAGCGCCGGGGGCACAGATACGCAGTATTTT.

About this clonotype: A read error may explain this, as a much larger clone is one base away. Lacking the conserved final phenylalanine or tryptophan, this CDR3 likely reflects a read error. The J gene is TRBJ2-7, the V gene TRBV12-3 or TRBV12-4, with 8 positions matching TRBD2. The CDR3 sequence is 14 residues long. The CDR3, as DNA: TGTGCTAGTGGAGACGGGACTAGAGTCGACGAGCAGTACCTC. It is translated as CASGDGTRVDEQYL.

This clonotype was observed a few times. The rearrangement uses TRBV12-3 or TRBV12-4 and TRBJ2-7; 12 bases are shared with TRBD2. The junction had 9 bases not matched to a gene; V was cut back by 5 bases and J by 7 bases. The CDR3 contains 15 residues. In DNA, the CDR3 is TGTGCCAGCAGTAAGCTAGCGGGGGGGCCTTTTGAGCAGTACTTC. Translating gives CASSKLAGGPFEQYF.

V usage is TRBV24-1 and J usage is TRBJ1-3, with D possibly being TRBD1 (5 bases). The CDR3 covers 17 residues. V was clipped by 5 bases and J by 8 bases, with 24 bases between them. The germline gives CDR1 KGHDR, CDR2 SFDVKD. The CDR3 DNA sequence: TGTGCCACCAGTGCGAAAGGGGTTCCGCCCTCTGGCTACACCATATATTTT. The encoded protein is CATSAKGVPPSGYTIYF.

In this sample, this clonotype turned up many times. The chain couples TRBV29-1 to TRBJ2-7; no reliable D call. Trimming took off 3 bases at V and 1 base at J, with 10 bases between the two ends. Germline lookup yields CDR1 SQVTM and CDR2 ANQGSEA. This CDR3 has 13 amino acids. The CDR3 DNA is TGCAGCGTTGAGTCTCCCAGATCCTACGAGCAGTACTTC. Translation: CSVESPRSYEQYF.

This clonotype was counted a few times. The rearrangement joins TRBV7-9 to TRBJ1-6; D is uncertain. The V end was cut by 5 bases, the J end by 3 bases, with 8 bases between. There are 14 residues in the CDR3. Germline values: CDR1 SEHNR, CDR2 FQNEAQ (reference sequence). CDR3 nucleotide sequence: TGTGCCAGCAGCGACTGGAACTATAATTCACCCCTCCACTTT. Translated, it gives CASSDWNYNSPLHF.